A selection of T cell receptor beta chains follows, all from one sample in a study of chemoradiotherapy in HPV16-positive cancers. Sequenced by immunoSEQ multiplex PCR; TCRdb stores in-frame clones only, minus some. The sample holds roughly 70,000 clones; around nine tenths are singletons and the top ten take around 3.8%. The material was blood, obtained from a patient who underwent chemoradiotherapy. Receptors originate from a human donor with HPV-associated anogenital cancer. Both conserved end residues are part of each CDR3. D genes are given only for firm matches. The size of a clone is reported for some rows only, either as once, few or many, or as a class for expanded clones.

V	D	J	size	length	CDR3	DNA
TRBV30	.	TRBJ2-3	.	14	CAWSVRGFTDTQYF	TGTGCCTGGAGTGTAAGGGGCTTCACAGATACGCAGTATTTT
TRBV19	.	TRBJ2-7	.	14	CASSIAGGDYEQYF	TGTGCCAGTAGTATCGCAGGCGGAGATTACGAGCAGTACTTC
TRBV5-8	.	TRBJ1-1	once	13	CASSGISFLAAFF	TGTGCCAGCAGCGGTATCTCTTTTTTGGCAGCTTTCTTT
TRBV13	TRBD2	TRBJ2-7	.	16	CASSSSGRVQGYGQYF	TGTGCCAGCAGCTCTAGCGGGAGGGTCCAGGGGTACGGGCAGTACTTC
TRBV7-9	TRBD1	TRBJ2-2	once	18	CASSFQPTGVRGTGELFF	TGTGCCAGCAGCTTCCAACCGACAGGGGTTCGGGGCACCGGGGAGCTGTTTTTT
TRBV10-1	.	TRBJ2-1	.	15	CASRTGLQPGNEQFF	TGCGCCAGCAGAACGGGACTCCAGCCTGGGAATGAGCAGTTCTTC
TRBV7-9	.	TRBJ1-1	few	15	CASSLVLGMNTEAFF	TGTGCCAGCAGCTTAGTACTTGGGATGAACACTGAAGCTTTCTTT
TRBV7-2	.	TRBJ1-1	.	14	CASSQAAGITEAFF	TGTGCCAGCAGCCAAGCGGCGGGGATCACTGAAGCTTTCTTT
TRBV5-1	.	TRBJ2-7	.	14	CASSPAHGSYEQYF	TGCGCCAGCAGCCCGGCCCACGGGTCCTACGAGCAGTACTTC
TRBV1	.	TRBJ1-2	.	13	CTSSPDRRYGYTF	TGCACCAGCAGCCCGGACAGAAGGTATGGCTACACCTTC
TRBV7-8	.	TRBJ2-5	.	16	CASSLNPMGFQETQYF	TGTGCCAGCAGCTTAAACCCTATGGGGTTCCAAGAGACCCAGTACTTC
TRBV29-1	.	TRBJ2-5	.	11	CSNRHQETQYF	TGCAGCAACCGACACCAAGAGACCCAGTACTTC
TRBV5-6	TRBD1	TRBJ2-6	.	18	CASSLGTGYFPGANVLTF	TGTGCCAGCAGCCTCGGGACAGGGTATTTTCCTGGGGCCAACGTCCTGACTTTC
TRBV5-1	.	TRBJ2-2	.	16	CASSLATSTNTGELFF	TGCGCCAGCAGCTTGGCTACATCCACGAACACCGGGGAGCTGTTTTTT
TRBV27	.	TRBJ1-1	.	15	CASRSSQGMNTEAFF	TGTGCCAGCAGATCATCACAGGGCATGAACACTGAAGCTTTCTTT
TRBV5-6	.	TRBJ1-6	few	15	CASSHAAGDNSPLHF	TGTGCCAGCAGCCATGCGGCGGGGGATAATTCACCCCTCCACTTT
TRBV29-1	.	TRBJ2-3	.	15	CSVVRDSFSTDTQYF	TGCAGCGTTGTCCGGGACTCCTTCAGCACAGATACGCAGTATTTT
TRBV19	.	TRBJ2-5	.	16	CASSIQEIGAEETQYF	TGTGCCAGTAGTATTCAGGAGATCGGGGCGGAGGAGACCCAGTACTTC
TRBV6-1	TRBD2	TRBJ2-1	.	12	CASRPSGGEQFF	TGTGCCAGCAGACCTAGCGGGGGTGAGCAGTTCTTC
TRBV5-1	.	TRBJ2-3	.	13	CASTWGPADTQYF	TGCGCCAGCACCTGGGGCCCCGCAGATACGCAGTATTTT
TRBV19	.	TRBJ1-1	.	15	CASSIWLDLNTEAFF	TGTGCCAGTAGTATTTGGTTGGATTTGAACACTGAAGCTTTCTTT
TRBV23-1	.	TRBJ2-5	few	11	CASSPEETQYF	TGCGCCAGCAGTCCTGAGGAGACCCAGTACTTC
TRBV19	.	TRBJ1-5	.	13	CASSVDRNQPQHF	TGTGCCAGTAGTGTCGACCGAAATCAGCCCCAGCATTTT
TRBV7-5	.	TRBJ2-3	.	13	CASSSLGGDTQYF	TGTGCCAGCAGCTCCCTAGGGGGAGATACGCAGTATTTT
TRBV7-9	.	TRBJ2-3	.	16	CASSLVQTGPTDTQYF	TGTGCCAGCAGCTTAGTCCAGACAGGACCCACAGATACGCAGTATTTT
TRBV10-3	.	TRBJ1-1	.	14	CASRGRRVNTEAFF	TGTGCCTCGCGGGGGCGCAGAGTGAACACTGAAGCTTTCTTT
TRBV19	.	TRBJ1-3	.	12	CASSIGGNTIYF	TGTGCCAGTAGTATTGGTGGAAACACCATATATTTT
TRBV6-5	.	TRBJ1-1	.	15	CASSYSRAMNTEAFF	TGTGCCAGCAGTTACTCGAGAGCGATGAACACTGAAGCTTTCTTT
TRBV27	.	TRBJ2-6	once	20	CASSLWALGKEIGGANVLTF	TGTGCCAGCAGTTTATGGGCTCTGGGCAAGGAAATCGGTGGGGCCAACGTCCTGACTTTC
TRBV7-3	.	TRBJ2-2	.	16	CASSPRAGAGGGELFF	TGTGCCAGCAGCCCAAGGGCAGGGGCGGGTGGCGGGGAGCTGTTTTTT
TRBV28	.	TRBJ1-5	.	17	CASSVGRRRGFNQPQHF	TGTGCCAGCAGTGTCGGACGGAGGAGGGGTTTCAATCAGCCCCAGCATTTT
TRBV5-6	.	TRBJ2-2	once	16	CASQGNPQINTGELFF	TGTGCCAGCCAAGGGAACCCGCAGATAAACACCGGGGAGCTGTTTTTT
TRBV5-6	.	TRBJ1-5	.	14	CASSLGLENQPQHF	TGTGCCAGCAGCTTGGGCCTGGAAAATCAGCCCCAGCATTTT
TRBV9	.	TRBJ1-2	.	14	CASSTFLAGEGYTF	TGTGCCAGCAGCACCTTTTTGGCAGGGGAAGGCTACACCTTC
TRBV29-1	TRBD1	TRBJ2-7	.	14	CSVPGQGAGYEQYF	TGCAGCGTCCCGGGACAGGGGGCGGGCTACGAGCAGTACTTC
TRBV18	TRBD1	TRBJ2-2	.	16	CASSLGQGVLIGELFF	TGTGCCAGCTCCCTCGGACAGGGGGTCTTGATCGGGGAGCTGTTTTTT
TRBV1	.	TRBJ2-1	.	15	CTSSQTDRVGNEQFF	TGTACCAGCAGCCAAACGGACAGGGTAGGCAATGAGCAGTTCTTC
TRBV7-9	.	TRBJ2-3	.	11	CASSATDTQYF	TGTGCCAGCAGCGCGACAGATACGCAGTATTTT
TRBV11-3	TRBD1	TRBJ2-1	.	14	CASSWGTGYNEQFF	TGTGCCAGCAGCTGGGGGACAGGATACAATGAGCAGTTCTTC
TRBV7-2	.	TRBJ2-2	.	14	CASSPQGSAGELFF	TGTGCCAGCAGCCCGCAGGGTTCGGCCGGGGAGCTGTTTTTT
TRBV15	TRBD1	TRBJ1-1	.	16	CATSSPEQGANTEAFF	TGTGCCACCAGCTCGCCTGAACAGGGGGCGAACACTGAAGCTTTCTTT
TRBV11-3	TRBD2	TRBJ2-3	.	15	CASSPMGRDKDTQYF	TGTGCCAGCAGCCCGATGGGGAGGGATAAGGATACGCAGTATTTT
TRBV5-1	TRBD2	TRBJ2-3	.	15	CASSLSGDRTDTQYF	TGCGCCAGCAGCCTTAGCGGGGACCGCACAGATACGCAGTATTTT
TRBV4-1	.	TRBJ2-3	.	15	CASSQVSTEADTQYF	TGCGCCAGCAGCCAAGTCTCTACAGAGGCAGATACGCAGTATTTT
TRBV27	TRBD2	TRBJ2-3	.	16	CASSSRLAGGVDTQYF	TGTGCCAGCAGTTCACGACTAGCGGGAGGCGTAGATACGCAGTATTTT
TRBV27	TRBD1	TRBJ1-5	.	14	CASSSGTGYQPQHF	TGTGCCAGCAGTTCCGGGACAGGGTACCAGCCCCAGCATTTT
TRBV10-3	.	TRBJ1-1	.	13	CAISEGEGREAFF	TGTGCCATCAGTGAGGGGGAAGGGAGGGAAGCTTTCTTT
TRBV5-6	.	TRBJ1-4	.	14	CASSLGHQGEKLFF	TGTGCCAGCAGCCTGGGGCACCAAGGGGAAAAACTGTTTTTT
TRBV13	.	TRBJ1-1	.	11	CASSLDREAFF	TGTGCCAGCAGCTTAGATAGGGAAGCTTTCTTT
TRBV7-9	TRBD1	TRBJ2-6	.	18	CASSPDRDRGSGANVLTF	TGTGCCAGCAGCCCAGACCGGGACAGGGGCTCTGGGGCCAACGTCCTGACTTTC
TRBV9	TRBD1	TRBJ1-2	.	15	CASSPYPGQAYGYTF	TGTGCCAGCAGCCCCTATCCGGGACAGGCATATGGCTACACCTTC
TRBV7-7	.	TRBJ2-1	.	13	CASSLTRYNEQFF	TGTGCTAGCAGCCTCACACGTTACAATGAGCAGTTCTTC
TRBV28	.	TRBJ2-6	.	17	CASSLGGLVAGANVLTF	TGTGCCAGCAGTTTGGGGGGACTGGTGGCTGGGGCCAACGTCCTGACTTTC
TRBV11-2	.	TRBJ1-2	.	15	CASSLDSGGSYGYTF	TGTGCCAGCAGCTTAGATTCGGGGGGCTCCTATGGCTACACCTTC
TRBV18	.	TRBJ2-1	.	14	CASSPLGAGTEQFF	TGTGCCAGCTCACCCTTAGGTGCAGGGACTGAGCAGTTCTTC